A single sample gave rise to the 31 T cell receptor beta chains below, sequenced in a study of blood T cell repertoires in COVID-19. TCRdb's copy holds only in-frame clones and misses some; the assay was immunoSEQ multiplex PCR. There are 270,000 or so clones in the sample; 80% to 85% occur only once, and 2.5% to 3% lies in the top ten. Specimen: peripheral blood. The receptors shown here come from a woman between 55 and 75 years old with active or convalescent COVID-19.

The rearrangement uses TRBV29-1 and TRBJ1-5; TRBD1 aligns across 7 bases. The trim removed 4 bases at V and 10 bases at J, leaving 10 bases unmatched. The CDR3 has 13 amino acids. Germline lookup yields CDR1 SQVTM and CDR2 ANQGSEA. The CDR3 region is CSVGPDRETPQHF. The CDR3 bases are TGCAGCGTTGGACCCGACAGGGAAACTCCCCAGCATTTT.

The genes are TRBV12-3 or TRBV12-4 and TRBJ1-1, with 8 nucleotides matching TRBD1. Trimming cost V 6 bases and J 11 bases; bases outside gene matches: 8. This CDR3 comprises 12 residues. CDR3 DNA: TGTGCCAGCAGAGGGGAGACAGGGGCGGCTTTCTTT. This encodes CASRGETGAAFF.

This clone was seen once. This sequence joins TRBV4-1 and TRBJ2-3, with D possibly TRBD1 on 6 matching bases. The germline V and J ends were trimmed by 3 bases and 1 base, with 23 bases remaining between them. This CDR3 region has 19 residues. CDR1 and CDR2 (germline): MGHRA, YSYEKL. As DNA, the CDR3 is TGCGCCAGCAGCCACACCGTGGGGGCAGGCAGTCTGGGCACAGATACGCAGTATTTT. Protein product: CASSHTVGAGSLGTDTQYF.

J is TRBJ2-3 and V is TRBV3-1 (or the pseudogene TRBV3-2), with 10 bases lining up with TRBD2. This CDR3 has 17 residues. Looked up from germline, CDR1 is LGHDT and CDR2 is YNNKEL (reference sequence). J lost 0 bases, V lost 2 bases, and 5 bases had no gene match. The CDR3 loop is CASSQFPLAGSTDTQYF. In DNA, the CDR3 is TGTGCCAGCAGCCAATTCCCACTAGCGGGGAGCACAGATACGCAGTATTTT.

This clone was picked up one time. The chain joins TRBV5-5 to TRBJ1-1; D not certain. The CDR3 runs 13 residues. The germline V gene encodes CDR1 SGHKS and CDR2 YYEKEE (reference sequence). Trimming removed 1 base from V and 4 bases from J, with 8 bases in between. The CDR3 coding sequence is TGTGCCAGCAGCTTGCAGGTCCGCACTGAAGCTTTCTTT. Residues: CASSLQVRTEAFF.

The rearrangement links TRBV10-1 to TRBJ2-3, with D possibly TRBD1 on 6 matching bases. Per the germline V gene, CDR1 is WNHNN and CDR2 is SYGVQD (reference sequence). The CDR3 length is 17 residues. Trimming took 3 bases from V and 4 from J, leaving 20 bases between them. This chain's CDR3 is CASSEWTANTSADTQYF. The CDR3 DNA follows: TGCGCCAGCAGTGAATGGACAGCGAACACGTCGGCAGATACGCAGTATTTT.

This clone was picked up one time. The CDR3 is CSVEDLGTGELFF. CDR3 DNA: TGCAGCGTTGAAGATCTCGGCACCGGGGAGCTGTTTTTT. The chain couples TRBV29-1 to TRBJ2-2, with no clear D. Trimming cost V 0 bases and J 4 bases, with 6 bases left between them. CDR1 SQVTM and CDR2 ANQGSEA come from the germline V gene. The CDR3 has 13 residues.

The chain recombines TRBV3-1 (or the pseudogene TRBV3-2) with TRBJ2-7, with D possibly matching TRBD1 (5 bases). Germline V gene data show CDR1 as LGHDT and CDR2 as YNNKEL (reference sequence). V was pared by 0 bases and J by 6 bases, with 12 bases between. This CDR3 comprises 14 residues. The CDR3: CASSQDLWGSEQYF. CDR3 sequence (DNA): TGTGCCAGCAGCCAAGATTTGTGGGGCAGCGAGCAGTACTTC.

The chain combines TRBV4-1 with TRBJ2-5; a possible D gene is TRBD2 (6 bases). Deletions cut 4 bases from V and 2 bases from J, with 14 bases between. Germline assignment: CDR1 MGHRA and CDR2 YSYEKL. The CDR3 sequence is 15 residues long. For the CDR3, the DNA is TGCGCCAGCAGCCCCCTCGGACTAACTCAAGAGACCCAGTACTTC. Translation gives CASSPLGLTQETQYF.

The chain carries TRBV5-6 and TRBJ1-2; D is unresolved. The V gene lost 4 bases and the J gene lost 2 bases, with 9 bases spanning the gap. The CDR3 is made up of 13 amino acids. Germline CDR1 reads SGHDT; CDR2 reads YYEEEE. The CDR3 DNA is TGTGCCAGCAGCACAGCTTCCAACTATGGCTACACCTTC. Residues: CASSTASNYGYTF.

This clone was seen just once. The CDR3 DNA is TGTGCCAGTAGTATAGCGAGCAGGCCCTCGAACTATGGCTACACCTTC. Translated, it gives CASSIASRPSNYGYTF. V is TRBV19 and J is TRBJ1-2; no clear D. The V end was cut by 1 base, the J end by 2 bases, with 14 bases between. The germline CDR1 and CDR2 sequences are LNHDA and SQIVND (reference sequence). This CDR3 is 16 amino acids long. Supplemented by reference TRBV19 and TRBJ1-2, the full variable domain reads DGGITQSPKYLFRKEGQNVTLSCEQNLNHDAMYWYRQDPGQGLRLIYYSQIVNDFQKGDIAEGYSVSREKKESFPLTVTSAQKNPTAFYLCASSIASRPSNYGYTFGSGTRLTVV.

The rearrangement links TRBV9 to TRBJ2-7; possible D gene TRBD2, 5 bases. The CDR3 runs 15 residues. V lost 2 bases to trimming and J lost 3 bases, with 15 bases between them. The germline V gene has CDR1 SGDLS and CDR2 YYNGEE. The CDR3 coding sequence is TGTGCCAGCAGCGTCAGCTCGGGATTTTACTACGAGCAGTACTTC. It is translated as CASSVSSGFYYEQYF. The entire variable domain, with the rest obtained from reference TRBV9 and TRBJ2-7, is as follows: DSGVTQTPKHLITATGQRVTLRCSPRSGDLSVYWYQQSLDQGLQFLIQYYNGEERAKGNILERFSAQQFPDLHSELNLSSLELGDSALYFCASSVSSGFYYEQYFGPGTRLTVT.

In its sample, this clone was seen a few times. The chain uses TRBV23-1 and TRBJ2-7; TRBD2 agrees at 8 bases. TRBV23-1 is an ORF, with its function uncertain. The V segment lost 6 bases and the J segment 1 base; nucleotides outside the gene matches: 5. The CDR3 is made up of 14 amino acids. CDR3 bases: TGCGCCAGCAGGGGAGCGGGGGCATCCTACGAGCAGTACTTC. Its translation: CASRGAGASYEQYF.

There are many counts of this clone. The chain is built from TRBV3-1 (or the pseudogene TRBV3-2) and TRBJ2-2; TRBD1 aligns across 9 bases. The CDR3 loop spans 17 amino acids. Germline CDR1 is LGHDT and CDR2 is YNNKEL (reference sequence). V trimming: 3 bases; J trimming: 4 bases; junction bases outside the gene matches: 9. As DNA, the CDR3 is TGTGCCAGCAGCCACGAACAGGGGGCGCTGGGCACCGGGGAGCTGTTTTTT. Translation: CASSHEQGALGTGELFF.

The V call is TRBV6-2 or TRBV6-3, the J call TRBJ1-5; D remains ambiguous. The V and J ends lost 6 bases and 3 bases respectively, with 6 bases between them. CDR3 length equals 12 residues. Germline V gene data show CDR1 as MNHEY and CDR2 as SVGEGT. The CDR3 region has the DNA TGTGCCAGCAGCAGACTCAATCAGCCCCAGCATTTT. This encodes CASSRLNQPQHF.

The chain employs TRBV6-6 and TRBJ2-7, with D possibly TRBD2 on 7 matching bases. Germline lookup yields CDR1 MNHNY and CDR2 SVGAGI (reference sequence). This CDR3 spans 14 amino acids. Trimming removed 6 bases at V and 2 bases at J, with 14 bases between. CDR3 sequence: CASRKGGRTYEQYF. The DNA of the CDR3 is TGTGCCAGCAGAAAGGGGGGGCGCACCTACGAGCAGTACTTC.

V is TRBV10-2 and J is TRBJ1-6; 10 nucleotides align to TRBD1. The CDR3 loop spans 13 amino acids. Germline V gene sequence: CDR1 WSHSY, CDR2 SAAADI. After removal of 8 bases from V and 7 bases from J, the junction contained 2 bases not matched to a gene. The DNA for the CDR3 is TGCGCCAGCCAGGACAGGGGGAATTCACCCCTCCACTTT. Translation gives CASQDRGNSPLHF.

The J gene is TRBJ1-3, the V gene TRBV5-6; D not certain. V was shortened by 3 bases and J by 4 bases, with 17 bases between the two germline ends. The CDR3 sequence is 16 residues long. Germline V gene lookup returns CDR1 SGHDT and CDR2 YYEEEE. This chain's CDR3 is CASSSWRFREGNTIYF. Here the CDR3 DNA reads TGTGCCAGCAGCTCCTGGAGGTTTAGGGAAGGAAACACCATATATTTT.

This clone showed up just a few times. The J gene is TRBJ2-7, the V gene TRBV15; 10 bases map to TRBD2. The CDR3 is made up of 14 amino acids. V trimming: 3 bases; J trimming: 5 bases; junction bases outside the gene matches: 4. CDR1 is LNHNV and CDR2 is YYDKDF in the germline V gene (reference sequence). The CDR3 nucleotides are TGTGCCACCAGCAGGAAGCGGGGGGGCAACGAGCAGTACTTC. The encoded protein is CATSRKRGGNEQYF. Variable domain in full (rest from reference TRBV15 and TRBJ2-7): DAMVIQNPRYQVTQFGKPVTLSCSQTLNHNVMYWYQQKSSQAPKLLFHYYDKDFNNEADTPDNFQSRRPNTSFCFLDIRSPGLGDTAMYLCATSRKRGGNEQYFGPGTRLTVT.

This chain uses TRBV5-6 with TRBJ2-7; 10 bases agree with TRBD1. CDR1 is SGHDT, CDR2 YYEEEE, per germline. CDR3 length: 15 residues. The J segment lost 5 bases and the V segment lost 4 bases, leaving 9 bases of the junction unmatched. The CDR3 loop is CASSLAGTGAHEQYF. CDR3 DNA sequence: TGTGCCAGCAGCCTTGCCGGGACAGGGGCACACGAGCAGTACTTC.

In its sample, this clone was seen once. The rearrangement links TRBV28 to TRBJ1-2; 8 bases are a match to TRBD1. After removal of 2 bases from V and 4 bases from J, the junction contained 6 bases not matched to a gene. The CDR3 extends over 15 amino acids. The germline gives CDR1 MDHEN, CDR2 SYDVKM. The CDR3 protein is CASSLPDRDGYGYTF. CDR3 nucleotide sequence: TGTGCCAGCAGTTTACCGGACAGGGACGGCTATGGCTACACCTTC.

The J gene is TRBJ2-7, the V gene TRBV4-2; TRBD2 might be the D (7 bases). The V end was cut by 0 bases, the J end by 2 bases, with 11 bases between. This CDR3 has 15 amino acids. Germline CDR1 is LGHNA and CDR2 is YNFKEQ. The CDR3 DNA reads as TGTGCCAGCAGCCAAGATGGCGGGGGCCCCTACGAGCAGTACTTC. Residues: CASSQDGGGPYEQYF.

This clone was picked up one time. The chain couples TRBV5-4 to TRBJ2-1; 11 bases are a match to TRBD1. CDR1 is SGHNT and CDR2 is YYREEE in the germline V gene (reference sequence). The CDR3 consists of 15 residues. V gave up 3 bases and J gave up 7 bases; unmatched junction bases: 6. The CDR3 coding sequence is TGTGCCAGCAGCTCGGGACAGGGGGTTTGGAATGAGCAGTTCTTC. Residues: CASSSGQGVWNEQFF.

The genes are TRBV6-5 and TRBJ2-1; 9 nucleotides agree with TRBD2. Germline-derived CDR1 and CDR2 are MNHEY and SVGAGI. J lost 8 bases, V lost 8 bases, and 7 bases had no gene match. This CDR3 spans 13 amino acids. The CDR3 sequence: CASGRGGRDEQFF. The DNA for the CDR3 is TGTGCCAGCGGGCGGGGGGGCCGCGATGAGCAGTTCTTC.

This clone was recorded a few times. V gene TRBV7-6 combines with J gene TRBJ2-7; possible D gene TRBD1, 6 bases. Germline CDR1 reads SGHVS; CDR2 reads FNYEAQ. Trimming shortened V by 0 bases and J by 2 bases, and 8 bases separated the two germline ends. The CDR3 totals 14 residues. CDR3 loop: CASSLATGTYEQYF. The CDR3 DNA reads as TGTGCCAGCAGCTTAGCCACAGGGACCTACGAGCAGTACTTC.

Only one count was recorded for this clone. This chain connects TRBV14 to TRBJ1-6; D is undetermined. V lost 1 base and J 9 bases, leaving 7 bases between the germline ends. CDR3 size: 13 residues. The V gene's germline CDR1 is SGHDN and CDR2 FVKESK. The CDR3 reads CASSQVEGSPLHF. The CDR3 DNA reads TGTGCCAGCAGCCAAGTTGAGGGTTCACCCCTCCACTTT.

This clone was picked up a small number of times. The gene calls are TRBV18 and TRBJ2-7; D is ambiguous. Germline V gives CDR1 KGHSH, CDR2 LQKENI. The CDR3 runs 13 residues. Trimming shortened V by 2 bases and J by 6 bases, and 11 bases separated the two germline ends. The CDR3 sequence: CASSPGNLVEQYF. The CDR3, as DNA: TGTGCCAGCTCACCAGGCAACCTTGTCGAGCAGTACTTC. Combining the CDR3 with reference TRBV18 and TRBJ2-7 gives the whole variable domain NAGVMQNPRHLVRRRGQEARLRCSPMKGHSHVYWYRQLPEEGLKFMVYLQKENIIDESGMPKERFSAEFPKEGPSILRIQQVVRGDSAAYFCASSPGNLVEQYFGPGTRLTVT.

This chain uses TRBV7-8 with TRBJ2-1; 12 bases line up with TRBD2. This CDR3 comprises 16 residues. Trimming at V came to 4 bases and at J to 7 bases, leaving 8 bases not matched to a gene. CDR1 is SGHVS and CDR2 is FQNEAQ in the germline V gene. The CDR3 DNA reads as TGTGCCAGCAGCTCCTCTAGCGGGGGGGCCTGGAATGAGCAGTTCTTC. This gives the protein CASSSSSGGAWNEQFF.

The chain recombines TRBV7-9 with TRBJ2-3; TRBD2 might be the D (6 bases). Germline V gene data show CDR1 as SEHNR and CDR2 as FQNEAQ (reference sequence). V shed 5 bases and J shed 4 bases, with 22 bases lying between them. There are 17 residues in the CDR3. The CDR3 region is CASSVLTGRRDPDTQYF. The CDR3 DNA reads as TGTGCCAGCAGCGTCCTGACCGGTCGGAGGGACCCAGATACGCAGTATTTT.

The J gene is TRBJ2-2, the V gene TRBV7-3, with TRBD1 identical over 7 bases. The CDR3 has 14 amino acids. Losses at the gene ends were 6 bases for V and 3 bases for J; bases not matched to a gene: 4. From germline, CDR1 is SGHTA and CDR2 FQGTGA. The CDR3 is CASSFQGDTGELFF. In DNA, the CDR3 is TGTGCCAGCAGTTTCCAGGGGGACACCGGGGAGCTGTTTTTT.

The rearrangement links TRBV28 to TRBJ2-2; D remains unclear. Germline assignment: CDR1 MDHEN and CDR2 SYDVKM. Trimming took off 5 bases at V and 5 bases at J, with 9 bases between the two ends. The CDR3 contains 13 residues. In DNA, the CDR3 is TGTGCCAGCAGTGGAATAGCAACCGGGGAGCTGTTTTTT. As protein: CASSGIATGELFF. Variable domain in full (rest from reference TRBV28 and TRBJ2-2): DVKVTQSSRYLVKRTGEKVFLECVQDMDHENMFWYRQDPGLGLRLIYFSYDVKMKEKGDIPEGYSVSREKKERFSLILESASTNQTSMYLCASSGIATGELFFGEGSRLTVL.